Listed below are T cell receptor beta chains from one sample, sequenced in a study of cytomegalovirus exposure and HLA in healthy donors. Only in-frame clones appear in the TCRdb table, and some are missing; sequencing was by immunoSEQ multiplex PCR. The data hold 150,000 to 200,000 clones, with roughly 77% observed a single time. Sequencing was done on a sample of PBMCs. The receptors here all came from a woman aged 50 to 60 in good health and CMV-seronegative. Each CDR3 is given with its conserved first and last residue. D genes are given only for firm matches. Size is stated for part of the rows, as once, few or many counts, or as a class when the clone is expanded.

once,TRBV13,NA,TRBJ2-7,TGTGCCAGCAGCAGCCGGGACAGGGGACACCTCCTAGCGGGAGGTTTCTCTTTATCCTACGAGCAGTACTTC,CASSSRDRGHLLAGGFSLSYEQYF
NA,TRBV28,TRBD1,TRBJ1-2,TGTGCCAGCAGTTTATGGGACAGGCCAAACTATGGCTACACCTTC,CASSLWDRPNYGYTF
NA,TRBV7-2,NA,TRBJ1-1,TGTGCCAGCAGCTTAGTCAGGGAGGGCACTGAAGCTTTCTTT,CASSLVREGTEAFF
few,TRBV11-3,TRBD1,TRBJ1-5,TGTGCCAGCAGCTTAGTCCAGGACAGGAGCAATCAGCCCCAGCATTTT,CASSLVQDRSNQPQHF
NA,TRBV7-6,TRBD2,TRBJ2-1,TGTGCCAGCAGCTTGAGGACTAGCGGGCCATACAATGAGCAGTTCTTC,CASSLRTSGPYNEQFF
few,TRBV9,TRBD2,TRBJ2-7,TGTGCCAGCAGCGTAGGAGCTAGCGGGATGGGCGAGCAGTACTTC,CASSVGASGMGEQYF
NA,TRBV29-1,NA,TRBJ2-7,TGCAGCGTTTCACAGGGAACCTACGAGCAGTACTTC,CSVSQGTYEQYF
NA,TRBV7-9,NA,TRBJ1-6,TGTGCCAGCAGCCCGGACATTTCGAAATCACCCCTCCACTTT,CASSPDISKSPLHF
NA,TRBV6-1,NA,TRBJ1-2,TGTGCCGGCAACTATAAGGACAGCCGATTGGGAGGCTACACCTTC,CAGNYKDSRLGGYTF
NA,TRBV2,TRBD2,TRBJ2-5,TGTGCCAGCCCAAGCCAGCGGGAGGTTGTTGAGACCCAGTACTTC,CASPSQREVVETQYF
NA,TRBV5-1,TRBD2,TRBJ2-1,TGCGCCAGCAGCTTCTTAGCGGGGACCCTAAACAATGAGCAGTTCTTC,CASSFLAGTLNNEQFF
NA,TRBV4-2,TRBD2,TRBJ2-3,TGTGCCAGCAGCCAAGTTGGGAGAGCGGGAGCTAGCACAGATACGCAGTATTTT,CASSQVGRAGASTDTQYF
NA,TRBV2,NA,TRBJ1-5,TGTGCCAGCAGTGAAGCCTTCAGGGAAGATCAGCCCCAGCATTTT,CASSEAFREDQPQHF
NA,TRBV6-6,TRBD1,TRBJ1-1,TGTGCCAGCAGTGCGACAGGGGTCACTGAAGCTTTCTTT,CASSATGVTEAFF
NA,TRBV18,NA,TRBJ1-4,TGTGCCAGCTCACCCAATTCAGAAAATGAAAAACTGTTTTTT,CASSPNSENEKLFF
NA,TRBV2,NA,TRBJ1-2,TGTGCCAGCAATCTGGGGAGGGACTATGGCTACACCTTC,CASNLGRDYGYTF
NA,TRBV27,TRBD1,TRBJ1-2,TGTGCCAGCAGTTTAAACATCGGGACAGATTATGGCTACACCTTC,CASSLNIGTDYGYTF
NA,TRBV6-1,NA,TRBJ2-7,TGTGCCACTTTTCCTAGTTACGAGCAGTACTTC,CATFPSYEQYF
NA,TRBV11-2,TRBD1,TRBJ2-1,TGTGCCAGCAGCTTAGCGAAGCCAGGGGGCAGCTGTCGGTTCTTC,CASSLAKPGGSCRFF
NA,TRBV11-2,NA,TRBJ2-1,TGTGCCAGCAGCCTCGACAGGAGATCCCTAAATGAGCAGTTCTTC,CASSLDRRSLNEQFF
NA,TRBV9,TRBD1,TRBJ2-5,TGTGCCAGCAGCGTAGGGGGACAGGGGACGGGGACCCAGTACTTC,CASSVGGQGTGTQYF
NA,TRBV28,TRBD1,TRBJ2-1,TGTGCCAGCAGCTCCCTAGGGGGCCGGGAGTTCTTC,CASSSLGGREFF
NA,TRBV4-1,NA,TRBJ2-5,TGCGCCAGCAGCCAAGATGCCGCGGACAGACAAGAGACCCAGTACTTC,CASSQDAADRQETQYF
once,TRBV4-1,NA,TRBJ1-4,TGCGCCAGCAGCCAAGTCCGAGGGCTTTTAGTAGATAACGAAAAACTGTTTTTT,CASSQVRGLLVDNEKLFF
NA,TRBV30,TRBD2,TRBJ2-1,TGTGCCTGGGACTCGGGGGAGGGCCATAATGAGCAGTTCTTC,CAWDSGEGHNEQFF
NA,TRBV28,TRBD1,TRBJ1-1,TGTGCCAGCAGAACAGGGGTCGCTGAAGCTTTCTTT,CASRTGVAEAFF
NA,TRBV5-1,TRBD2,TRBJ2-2,TGCGCCAGCAGCCGCATCGGGACTAGCTTTATCTCCGGGGAGCTGTTTTTT,CASSRIGTSFISGELFF
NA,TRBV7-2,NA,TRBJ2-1,TGTGCCAGCAGCTTAGACGGGAATGAGCAGTTCTTC,CASSLDGNEQFF
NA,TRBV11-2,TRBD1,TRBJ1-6,TGTGCCAGCAGCGCCGGGACAGGATATCTAATCGATTATTCACCCCTCCACTTT,CASSAGTGYLIDYSPLHF
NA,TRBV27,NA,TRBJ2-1,TGTGCCAGCAGCCACAACGCCAGGGAGCAGTTCTTC,CASSHNAREQFF
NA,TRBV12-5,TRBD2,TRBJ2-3,TGTGCTAGTGGTCTTAGCGGGAGCACAGATACGCAGTATTTT,CASGLSGSTDTQYF
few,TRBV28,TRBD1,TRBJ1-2,TGTGCCAGCATGCGGGGACAGTTGCATGGCTACACCTTC,CASMRGQLHGYTF
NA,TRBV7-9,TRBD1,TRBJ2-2,TGTGCCAGCAGCTGGGACAGGACCGGGGAGCTGTTTTTT,CASSWDRTGELFF